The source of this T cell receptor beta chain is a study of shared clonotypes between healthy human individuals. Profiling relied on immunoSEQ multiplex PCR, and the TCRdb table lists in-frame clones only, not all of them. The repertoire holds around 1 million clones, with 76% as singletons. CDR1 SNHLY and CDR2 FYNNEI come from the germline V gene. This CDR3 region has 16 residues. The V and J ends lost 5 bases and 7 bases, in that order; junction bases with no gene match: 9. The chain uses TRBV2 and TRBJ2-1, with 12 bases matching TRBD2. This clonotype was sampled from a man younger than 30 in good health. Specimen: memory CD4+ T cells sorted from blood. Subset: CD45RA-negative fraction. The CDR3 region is CASSSRRLAGDNEQFF. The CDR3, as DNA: TGTGCCAGCAGTTCCCGCCGACTAGCGGGGGATAATGAGCAGTTCTTC.